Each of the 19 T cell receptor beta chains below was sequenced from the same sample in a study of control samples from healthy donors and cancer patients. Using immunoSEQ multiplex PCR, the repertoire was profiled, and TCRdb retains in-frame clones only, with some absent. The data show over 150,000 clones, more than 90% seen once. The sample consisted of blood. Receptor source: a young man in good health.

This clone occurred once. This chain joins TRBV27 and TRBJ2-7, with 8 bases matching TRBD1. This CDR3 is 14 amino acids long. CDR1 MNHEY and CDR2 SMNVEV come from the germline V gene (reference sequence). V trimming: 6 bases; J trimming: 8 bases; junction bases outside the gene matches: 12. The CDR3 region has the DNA TGTGCCAGCAGACCATCCGGACAGGGCCATCAGCAGTACTTC. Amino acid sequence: CASRPSGQGHQQYF.

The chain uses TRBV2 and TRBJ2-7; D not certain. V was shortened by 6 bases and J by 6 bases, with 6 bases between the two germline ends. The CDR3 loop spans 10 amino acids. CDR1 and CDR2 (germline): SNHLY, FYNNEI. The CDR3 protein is CASRLVEQYF. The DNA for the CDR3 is TGTGCCAGCAGATTAGTCGAGCAGTACTTC.

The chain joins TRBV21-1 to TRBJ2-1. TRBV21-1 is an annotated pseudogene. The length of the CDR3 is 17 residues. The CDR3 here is CASSPGITRDAYNEQFF. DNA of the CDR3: TGTGCCAGCAGCCCAGGGATTACCAGGGACGCCTACAATGAGCAGTTCTTC.

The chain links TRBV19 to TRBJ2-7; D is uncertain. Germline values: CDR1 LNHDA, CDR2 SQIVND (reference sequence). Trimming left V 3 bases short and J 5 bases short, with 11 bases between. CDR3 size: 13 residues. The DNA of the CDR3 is TGTGCCAGTAGTATCCCTAATAGGCACGAGCAGTACTTC. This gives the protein CASSIPNRHEQYF.

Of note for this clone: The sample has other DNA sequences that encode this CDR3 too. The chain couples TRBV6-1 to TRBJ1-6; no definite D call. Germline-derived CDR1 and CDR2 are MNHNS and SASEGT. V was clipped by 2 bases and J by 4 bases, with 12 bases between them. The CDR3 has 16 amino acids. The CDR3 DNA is TGTGCCAGCAGTGAACAGGACCGGGATTATAATTCACCCCTCCACTTT. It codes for CASSEQDRDYNSPLHF.

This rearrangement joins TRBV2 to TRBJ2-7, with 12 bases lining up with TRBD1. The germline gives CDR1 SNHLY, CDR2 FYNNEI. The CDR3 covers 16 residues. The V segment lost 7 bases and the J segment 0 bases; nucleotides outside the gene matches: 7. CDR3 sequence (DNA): TGTGCCAGCACCTCCGGGACAGGGGGCTTCTCCTACGAGCAGTACTTC. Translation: CASTSGTGGFSYEQYF.

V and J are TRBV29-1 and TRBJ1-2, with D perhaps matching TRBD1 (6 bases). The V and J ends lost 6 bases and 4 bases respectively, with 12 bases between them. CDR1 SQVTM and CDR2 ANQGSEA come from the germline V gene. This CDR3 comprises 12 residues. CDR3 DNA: TGCAGCGTCAAGGGGGGGTTCTATGGCTACACCTTC. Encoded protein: CSVKGGFYGYTF.

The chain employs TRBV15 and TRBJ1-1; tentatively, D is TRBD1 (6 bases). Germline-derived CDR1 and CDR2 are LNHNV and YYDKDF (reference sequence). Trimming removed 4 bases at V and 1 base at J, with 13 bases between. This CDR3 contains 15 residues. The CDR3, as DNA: TGTGCCACCAGCACCCCGGGACAAAAGAACACTGAAGCTTTCTTT. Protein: CATSTPGQKNTEAFF. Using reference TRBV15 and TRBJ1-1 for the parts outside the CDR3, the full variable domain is DAMVIQNPRYQVTQFGKPVTLSCSQTLNHNVMYWYQQKSSQAPKLLFHYYDKDFNNEADTPDNFQSRRPNTSFCFLDIRSPGLGDTAMYLCATSTPGQKNTEAFFGQGTRLTVV.

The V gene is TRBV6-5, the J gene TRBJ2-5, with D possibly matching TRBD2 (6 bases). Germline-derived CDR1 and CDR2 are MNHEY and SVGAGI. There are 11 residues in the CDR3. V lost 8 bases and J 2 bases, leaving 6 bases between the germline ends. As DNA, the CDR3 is TGTGCCAGCCGGGGGCAAGAGACCCAGTACTTC. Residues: CASRGQETQYF.

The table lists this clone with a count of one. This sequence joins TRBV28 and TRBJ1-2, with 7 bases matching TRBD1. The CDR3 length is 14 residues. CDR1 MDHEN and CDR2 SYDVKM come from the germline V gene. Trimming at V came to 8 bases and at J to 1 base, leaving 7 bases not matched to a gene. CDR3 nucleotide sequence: TGTGCCAGCTCACGGGACAGCGTTAACTATGGCTACACCTTC. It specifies CASSRDSVNYGYTF.

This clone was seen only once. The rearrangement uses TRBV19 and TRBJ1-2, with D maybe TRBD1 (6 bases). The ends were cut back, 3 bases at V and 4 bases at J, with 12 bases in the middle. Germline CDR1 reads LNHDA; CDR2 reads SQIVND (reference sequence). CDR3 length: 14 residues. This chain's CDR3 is CASSIVGGAYGYTF. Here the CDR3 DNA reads TGTGCCAGTAGTATTGTTGGGGGCGCCTATGGCTACACCTTC.

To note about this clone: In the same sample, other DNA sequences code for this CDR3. The CDR3: CASSLGLAKTSTDTQYF. In DNA, the CDR3 is TGTGCCAGCAGCTTAGGATTAGCGAAGACTAGCACAGATACGCAGTATTTT. The chain is built from TRBV7-3 and TRBJ2-3, with D perhaps matching TRBD2 (5 bases). V lost 2 bases and J lost 0, with 15 bases in between. The CDR3 contains 17 residues. Germline-derived CDR1 and CDR2 are SGHTA and FQGTGA.

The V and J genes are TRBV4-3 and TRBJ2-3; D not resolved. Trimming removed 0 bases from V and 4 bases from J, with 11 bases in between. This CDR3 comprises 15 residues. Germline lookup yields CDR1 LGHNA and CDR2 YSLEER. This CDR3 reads CASSQDFGVPDTQYF. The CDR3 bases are TGCGCCAGCAGCCAAGATTTTGGGGTACCAGATACGCAGTATTTT.

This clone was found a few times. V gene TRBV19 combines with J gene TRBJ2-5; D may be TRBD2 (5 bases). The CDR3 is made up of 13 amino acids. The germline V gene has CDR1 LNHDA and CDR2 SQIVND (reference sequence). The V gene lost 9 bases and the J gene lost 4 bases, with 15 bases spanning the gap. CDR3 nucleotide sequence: TGTGCCAGCGGACCCGTCCGGGGAGAGACCCAGTACTTC. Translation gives CASGPVRGETQYF.

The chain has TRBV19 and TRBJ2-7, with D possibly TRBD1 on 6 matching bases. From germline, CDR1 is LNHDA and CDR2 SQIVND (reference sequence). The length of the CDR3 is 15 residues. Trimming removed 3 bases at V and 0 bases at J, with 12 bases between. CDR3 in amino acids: CASSIGQPGSYEQYF. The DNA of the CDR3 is TGTGCCAGTAGTATCGGACAGCCGGGCTCCTACGAGCAGTACTTC.

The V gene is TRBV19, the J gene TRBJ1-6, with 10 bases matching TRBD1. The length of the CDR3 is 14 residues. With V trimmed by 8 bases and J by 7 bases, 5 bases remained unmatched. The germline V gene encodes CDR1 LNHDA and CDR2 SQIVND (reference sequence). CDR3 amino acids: CASQGQGENSPLHF. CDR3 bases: TGTGCCAGTCAAGGACAGGGGGAAAATTCACCCCTCCACTTT.

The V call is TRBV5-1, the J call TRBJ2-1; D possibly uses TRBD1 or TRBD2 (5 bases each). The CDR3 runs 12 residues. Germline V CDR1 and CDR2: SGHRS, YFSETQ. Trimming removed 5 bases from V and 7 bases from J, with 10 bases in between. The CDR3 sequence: CASRGTGNEQFF. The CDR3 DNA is TGCGCCAGCAGAGGGACGGGGAATGAGCAGTTCTTC.

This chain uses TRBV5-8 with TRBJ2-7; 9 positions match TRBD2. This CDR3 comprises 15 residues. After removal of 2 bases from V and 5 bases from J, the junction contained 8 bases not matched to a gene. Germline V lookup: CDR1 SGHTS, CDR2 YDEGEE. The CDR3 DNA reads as TGTGCCAGCAGCTTTGGAGCGGGAGGAATAAACGAGCAGTACTTC. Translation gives CASSFGAGGINEQYF.

CDR3 nucleotides: TGCGCCAGCAGTGAGGGGGGGGGACAAGAGACCCAGTACTTC. Residues: CASSEGGGQETQYF. The gene calls are TRBV10-2 and TRBJ2-5; 7 bases line up with TRBD2. Germline trimming cut 2 bases from V and 2 bases from J; bases unmatched to any gene: 2. Germline lookup yields CDR1 WSHSY and CDR2 SAAADI. The CDR3 runs 14 residues.